This T cell receptor beta chain was retrieved from a study of response to subunit inactivated influenza vaccine. MiXCR was run by TCRdb on the RT-PCR reads, yielding one entry per CDR3 protein. The table records 450,000 to 600,000 distinct CDR3 sequences, around 8% of them present only once. Regarding the study as a whole: The authors suggested that few new T cells are recruited per seasonal influenza vaccination.

This clonotype appeared a few times. Its matching antigen is unknown. Germline trimming cut 8 bases from V and 5 bases from J; bases unmatched to any gene: 8. CDR3 length: 13 amino acids. CDR1 is MNHEY and CDR2 is SMNVEV in the germline V gene (reference sequence). The sequence came from a man between 45 and 75 years old who received an inactivated influenza vaccine. The genes are TRBV27 and TRBJ1-1, with 7 nucleotides matching TRBD1. The sample in question was PBMCs from blood, obtained 23 to 25 months after vaccination. Written as DNA, the CDR3 is TGTGCCAGCCGACCCGACAGGGCGACTGAAGCTTTCTTT. Protein: CASRPDRATEAFF.